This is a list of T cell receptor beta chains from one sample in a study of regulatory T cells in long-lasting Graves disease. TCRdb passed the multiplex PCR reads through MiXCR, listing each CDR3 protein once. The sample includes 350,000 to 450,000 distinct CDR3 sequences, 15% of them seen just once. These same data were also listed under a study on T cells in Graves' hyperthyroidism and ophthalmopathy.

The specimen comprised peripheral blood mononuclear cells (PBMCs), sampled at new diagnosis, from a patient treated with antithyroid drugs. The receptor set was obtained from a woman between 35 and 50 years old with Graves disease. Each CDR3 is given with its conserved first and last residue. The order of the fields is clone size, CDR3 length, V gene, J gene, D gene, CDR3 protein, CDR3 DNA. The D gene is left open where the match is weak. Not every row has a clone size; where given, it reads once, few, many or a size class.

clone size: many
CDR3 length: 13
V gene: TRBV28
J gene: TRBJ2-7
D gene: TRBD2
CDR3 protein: CASGSGTNYEQYF
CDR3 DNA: TGTGCCAGCGGTAGCGGGACAAACTACGAGCAGTACTTC

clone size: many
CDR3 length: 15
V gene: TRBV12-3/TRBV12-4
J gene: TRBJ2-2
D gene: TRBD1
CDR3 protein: CASSDRDRDTGELFF
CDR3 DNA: TGTGCCAGCAGCGACCGAGACAGGGACACCGGGGAGCTGTTTTTT

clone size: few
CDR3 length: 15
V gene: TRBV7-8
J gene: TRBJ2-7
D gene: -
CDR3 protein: CASSLAISGPYEQYF
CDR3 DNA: TGTGCCAGCAGCTTAGCGATATCAGGGCCCTACGAGCAGTACTTC

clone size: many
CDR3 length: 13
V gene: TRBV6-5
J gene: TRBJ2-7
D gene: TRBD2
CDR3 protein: CASSYSGSYEQYF
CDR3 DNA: TGTGCCAGCAGCTATAGCGGGTCCTACGAGCAGTACTTC

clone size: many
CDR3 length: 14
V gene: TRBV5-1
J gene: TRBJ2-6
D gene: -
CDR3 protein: CASRGHSGANVLTF
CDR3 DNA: TGCGCCAGTAGAGGCCACTCTGGGGCCAACGTCCTGACTTTC

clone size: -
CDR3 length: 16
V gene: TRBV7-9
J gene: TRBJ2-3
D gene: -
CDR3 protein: CASSLGGAGARDTQYF
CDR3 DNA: TGTGCCAGCAGCTTGGGAGGGGCAGGGGCACGGGATACGCAGTATTTT

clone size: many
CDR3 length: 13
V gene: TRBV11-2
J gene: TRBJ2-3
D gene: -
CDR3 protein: CASSPRPTDTQYF
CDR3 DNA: TGTGCCAGCAGCCCTAGACCCACAGATACGCAGTATTTT

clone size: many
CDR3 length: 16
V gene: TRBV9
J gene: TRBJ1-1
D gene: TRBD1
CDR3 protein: CASSPPGQGGGTEAFF
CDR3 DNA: TGTGCCAGCAGCCCCCCCGGACAGGGAGGGGGCACTGAAGCTTTCTTT

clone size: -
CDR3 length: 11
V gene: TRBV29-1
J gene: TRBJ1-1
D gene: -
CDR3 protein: CSVVLDTEAFF
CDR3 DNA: TGCAGCGTTGTCCTAGACACTGAAGCTTTCTTT

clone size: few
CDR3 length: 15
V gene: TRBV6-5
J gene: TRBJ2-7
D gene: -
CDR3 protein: CASSFLGLGSYEQYF
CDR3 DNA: TGTGCCAGCAGTTTTTTAGGGCTGGGATCCTACGAGCAGTACTTC

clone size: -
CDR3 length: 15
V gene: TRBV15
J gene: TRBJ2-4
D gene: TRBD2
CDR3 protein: CATSRDLGRGDIQYF
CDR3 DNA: TGTGCCACCAGCAGAGATTTGGGGAGGGGTGACATTCAGTACTTC

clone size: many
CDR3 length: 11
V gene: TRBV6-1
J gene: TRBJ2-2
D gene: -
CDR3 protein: CATNRAGELFF
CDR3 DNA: TGTGCCACAAACAGGGCTGGGGAGCTGTTTTTT

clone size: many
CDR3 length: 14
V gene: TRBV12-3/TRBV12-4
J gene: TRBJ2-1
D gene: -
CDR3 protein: CASWGEASYNEQFF
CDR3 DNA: TGTGCCAGTTGGGGGGAGGCGTCCTACAATGAGCAGTTCTTC

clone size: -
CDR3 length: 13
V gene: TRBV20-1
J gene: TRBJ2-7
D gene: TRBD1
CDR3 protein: CSAIGTGSYEQYF
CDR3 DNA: TGCAGTGCTATTGGGACAGGATCCTACGAGCAGTACTTC

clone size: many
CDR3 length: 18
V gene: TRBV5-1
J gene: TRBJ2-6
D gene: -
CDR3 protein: CASSLWPGGFSGANVLTF
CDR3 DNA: TGCGCCAGCAGCTTGTGGCCAGGGGGGTTCTCTGGGGCCAACGTCCTGACTTTC

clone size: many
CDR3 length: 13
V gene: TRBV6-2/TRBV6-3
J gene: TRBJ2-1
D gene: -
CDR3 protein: CATNPGHNNEQFF
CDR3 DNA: TGTGCCACCAACCCGGGACACAACAATGAGCAGTTCTTC

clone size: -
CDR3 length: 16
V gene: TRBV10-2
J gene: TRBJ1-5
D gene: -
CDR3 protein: CASQSEVPGGNQPQHF
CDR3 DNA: TGCGCCAGCCAGAGCGAGGTTCCCGGAGGGAATCAGCCCCAGCATTTT

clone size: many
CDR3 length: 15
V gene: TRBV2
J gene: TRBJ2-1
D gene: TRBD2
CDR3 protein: CASRILAGSYNEQFF
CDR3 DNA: TGTGCCAGCAGGATACTAGCGGGCTCCTACAATGAGCAGTTCTTC

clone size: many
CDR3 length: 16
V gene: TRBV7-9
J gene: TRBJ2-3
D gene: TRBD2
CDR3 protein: CASSAPGLAGGDTQYF
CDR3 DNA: TGTGCCAGCAGCGCGCCGGGACTAGCGGGAGGCGATACGCAGTATTTT

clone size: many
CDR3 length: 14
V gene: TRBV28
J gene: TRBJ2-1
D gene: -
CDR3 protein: CASIRRNIYNEQFF
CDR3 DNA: TGTGCCAGCATTCGGCGCAACATCTACAATGAGCAGTTCTTC

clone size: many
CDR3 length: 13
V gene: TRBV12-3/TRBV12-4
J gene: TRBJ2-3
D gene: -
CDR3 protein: CASSPTSFDTQYF
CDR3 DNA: TGTGCCAGCAGTCCGACTAGTTTCGATACGCAGTATTTT

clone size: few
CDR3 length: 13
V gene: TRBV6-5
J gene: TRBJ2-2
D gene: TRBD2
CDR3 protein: CASSSGLVGELFF
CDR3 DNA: TGTGCCAGCAGCTCGGGACTAGTCGGGGAGCTGTTTTTT

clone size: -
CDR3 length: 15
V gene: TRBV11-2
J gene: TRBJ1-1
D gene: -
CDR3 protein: CASSLEPGGSTEAFF
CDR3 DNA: TGTGCCAGCAGCTTAGAACCGGGGGGATCGACTGAAGCTTTCTTT

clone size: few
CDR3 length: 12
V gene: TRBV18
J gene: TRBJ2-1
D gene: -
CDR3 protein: CASSGVSNEQFF
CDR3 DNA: TGTGCCAGCTCCGGAGTTTCGAATGAGCAGTTCTTC

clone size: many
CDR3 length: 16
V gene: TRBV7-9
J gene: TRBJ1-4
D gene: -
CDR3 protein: CASSFQGGSANEKLFF
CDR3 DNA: TGTGCCAGCAGCTTTCAGGGAGGGTCGGCTAATGAAAAACTGTTTTTT

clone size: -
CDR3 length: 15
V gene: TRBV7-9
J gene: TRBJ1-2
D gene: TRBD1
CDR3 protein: CASSSDRELNYGYTF
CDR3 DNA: TGTGCCAGCAGCTCAGACAGGGAACTGAACTATGGCTACACCTTC

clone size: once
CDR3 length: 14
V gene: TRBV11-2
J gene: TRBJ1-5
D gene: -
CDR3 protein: CAGSLDGANQPQHF
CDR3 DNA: TGTGCCGGCAGCCTCGACGGGGCAAATCAGCCCCAGCATTTT

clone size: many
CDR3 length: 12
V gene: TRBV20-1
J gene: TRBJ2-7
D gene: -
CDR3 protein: CSVARFSYEQYF
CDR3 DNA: TGCAGTGTAGCCCGATTCTCCTACGAGCAGTACTTC

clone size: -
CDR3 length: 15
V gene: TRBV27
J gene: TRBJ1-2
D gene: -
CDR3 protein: CASSFLGRSNYGYTF
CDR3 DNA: TGTGCCAGCAGTTTTCTCGGCCGATCTAACTATGGCTACACCTTC

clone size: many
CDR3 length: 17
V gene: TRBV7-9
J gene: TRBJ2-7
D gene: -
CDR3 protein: CASSLASGQMSSYEQYF
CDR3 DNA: TGTGCCAGCAGCTTAGCGTCGGGCCAGATGAGCTCCTACGAGCAGTACTTC

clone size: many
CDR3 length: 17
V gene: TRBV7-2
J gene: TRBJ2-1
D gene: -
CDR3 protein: CASSLAVETKGLNEQFF
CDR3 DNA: TGTGCCAGCAGCTTAGCGGTTGAGACAAAGGGACTCAATGAGCAGTTCTTC